Below, one T cell receptor (beta chain) is given with its context. Its antigen is not known. This entry belongs to a study of blood T cells in healthy people across ages. Study-level results: Possibly, changes in expanded clonotypes were confounded because donor CMV status was unknown.

Peripheral blood, ten milliliters per donor, was collected. Germline CDR1 SGDLS, CDR2 YYNGEE. The CDR3 spans 14 residues. Trimming cost V 0 bases and J 2 bases, with 5 bases left between them. Primed by a sample-barcoded 5' primer and a J-beta primer mix, a second PCR proceeded for about 7 to 11 cycles. TCRdb fed the 5' RACE reads into MiXCR, producing one record per CDR3 protein. The table lists 1.8 million or so distinct CDR3 sequences, about 39% of them singletons, with around 23% in the top ten. Sequenced sample: blood. The chain couples TRBV9 to TRBJ1-4, with no clear D. This clonotype originated in a human donor in good health. CDR3 residues: CASSVDSTNEKLFF. In DNA, the CDR3 is TGTGCCAGCAGCGTAGACAGTACTAATGAAAAACTGTTTTTT.